The clone carrying this T cell receptor (beta chain) was observed at least ten times. Its matching antigen is unknown. This specimen comes from a study of Graves' ophthalmopathy and Graves' hyperthyroidism. Across the study: Before any treatment, peripheral blood was taken at the initial diagnosis.

Researchers took RNA transcripts and amplified TCR beta CDR3 regions from them. First-round RT-PCR used HTBI primers; second-round multiplex PCR followed. TCRdb reprocessed the multiplex PCR reads via MiXCR and lists one record per CDR3 protein. The table includes 300,000 to 400,000 distinct CDR3 sequences, roughly 17% detected once. The CDR3 is 16 residues long. Germline V lookup: CDR1 MNHEY, CDR2 SMNVEV (reference sequence). V gave up 6 bases and J gave up 5 bases; unmatched junction bases: 15. Findings and caveats of the study: Using a 13-signature model, the authors split ophthalmopathy from stable hyperthyroidism, with around 85% sensitivity and 80% to 84% specificity. Blood was where most expanded thyroid clonotypes above 0.001 frequency also turned up.

What supplied the PBMCs was approximately 10 ml of fresh peripheral blood. This TCR was recovered from an adult woman with stable Graves' hyperthyroidism. Sequenced sample: peripheral blood. V usage is TRBV27 and J usage is TRBJ2-7; TRBD1 agrees at 8 bases. The CDR3 DNA reads TGTGCCAGCAGCCCGGGACAGGCAGCTCCCTTTGACGAGCAGTACTTC. It translates to CASSPGQAAPFDEQYF.